One sample yielded the 7 T cell receptor beta chains listed below, sequenced in a study of early T cells in non-severe SARS-CoV-2 infection. One entry per CDR3 protein results from TCRdb running MiXCR on the 5' RACE reads. The sample yields some 55,000 distinct CDR3 sequences, around 13% seen once. Sequencing input: whole blood. The receptors shown here come from an adult who was a healthcare worker with PCR-confirmed SARS-CoV-2 infection or an uninfected control (not recorded which).

This clonotype was found many times. This chain connects TRBV7-9 to TRBJ2-2; 12 bases are a match to TRBD2. Trimming cost V 5 bases and J 5 bases; bases outside gene matches: 6. This CDR3 comprises 16 residues. Germline values: CDR1 SEHNR, CDR2 FQNEAQ (reference sequence). DNA for the CDR3: TGTGCCAGCAGCGTTACTAGCGGGAGGACAACCGGGGAGCTGTTTTTT. It yields the protein CASSVTSGRTTGELFF.

The chain employs TRBV5-4 and TRBJ1-6; D call uncertain. CDR1 and CDR2 from the germline V gene are SGHNT and YYREEE (reference sequence). V gave up 2 bases and J gave up 0 bases, with 12 bases separating them. The CDR3 has 17 amino acids. CDR3 residues: CASSLRGGGSYNSPLHF. In nucleotides, the CDR3 is TGTGCCAGCAGCTTACGCGGAGGCGGCTCCTATAATTCACCCCTCCACTTT.

The chain has TRBV25-1 and TRBJ1-6, with D hard to call. With 1 base removed from V and 13 bases from J, the gap between germline ends came to 11 bases. Germline V gives CDR1 MGHDK, CDR2 SYGVNS. CDR3 length: 13 residues. CDR3 region: CASSEWAGSPLHF. DNA of the CDR3: TGTGCCAGCAGTGAATGGGCCGGGTCCCCCCTCCACTTT. The variable domain in full, completed from reference TRBV25-1 and TRBJ1-6, reads EADIYQTPRYLVIGTGKKITLECSQTMGHDKMYWYQQDPGMELHLIHYSYGVNSTEKGDLSSESTVSRIRTEHFPLTLESARPSHTSQYLCASSEWAGSPLHFGNGTRLTVT.

This clonotype is a singleton in its sample. The V and J genes are TRBV3-1 and TRBJ1-2; D gene uncertain. The CDR3 length is 11 residues. Germline CDR1 LGHDT, CDR2 YNNKEL (reference sequence). The V end lost 3 bases, the J end lost 8 bases, and 7 bases lay between the germline ends. CDR3 residues: CASSQWAGYTF. CDR3 nucleotide sequence: TGTGCCAGCAGCCAGTGGGCCGGCTACACCTTC.

A word on this clonotype: A read error may account for a junction end that differs from germline. V is TRBV7-7 and J is TRBJ2-2, with a weak D call TRBD2 (6 bases). This CDR3 is built from 17 residues. The V gene's germline CDR1 is SSHAT and CDR2 FNYEAQ (reference sequence). The CDR3 loop reads CASSLESTSLNTGELFF. DNA of the CDR3: TGTGCTAGCAGCTTAGAATCTACTAGCCTGAACACCGGGGAGCTGTTTTTT. The whole variable domain, filled in from reference TRBV7-7 and TRBJ2-2, reads GAGVSQSPRYKVTKRGQDVTLRCDPISSHATLYWYQQALGQGPEFLTYFNYEAQPDKSGLPSDRFSAERPEGSISTLTIQRTEQRDSAMYRCASSLESTSLNTGELFFGEGSRLTVL.

The V call is TRBV19, the J call TRBJ2-7; tentative D call: TRBD1 (6 bases). This CDR3 has 12 residues. Trimming shortened V by 4 bases and J by 6 bases, and 10 bases separated the two germline ends. The germline V gene has CDR1 LNHDA and CDR2 SQIVND (reference sequence). The CDR3 nucleotides are TGTGCCAGTAGTAGGGGGCTAAGCGAGCAGTACTTC. This encodes CASSRGLSEQYF.

This clonotype was seen only a few times. This sequence joins TRBV5-6 and TRBJ1-5, with unresolved D. Germline V CDR1 and CDR2: SGHDT, YYEEEE. Between the trimmed V and J ends, which lost 3 bases and 7 bases, there was a span of 11 bases. This CDR3 is 13 amino acids long. The CDR3: CASSWGGMQPQHF. CDR3 bases: TGTGCCAGCAGCTGGGGAGGGATGCAGCCCCAGCATTTT.